These T cell receptor beta chains were read from a single sample in a study of T cells in Graves' hyperthyroidism and ophthalmopathy. TCRdb processed the multiplex PCR reads anew with MiXCR; each CDR3 protein has one entry. This sample has roughly 100,000 distinct CDR3 sequences, with 35% to 45% found just once. The material sequenced was peripheral blood or thyroid tissue (not recorded which). These receptors came from a woman in her twenties or thirties with Graves' hyperthyroidism. The CDR3 runs from the conserved cysteine through the conserved F or W. Each record gives: D gene, V gene, J gene, clone size, CDR3 DNA, CDR3 protein. The D gene is left open where the match is weak. Expanded clones are given a class, and other clones once, few, many or no size at all.

>.|TRBV2|TRBJ2-7|.
TGTGCCAGCAGTTTCCGCAGGGGAGGGTTCTACTACGAGCAGTACTTC
CASSFRRGGFYYEQYF
>.|TRBV5-6|TRBJ1-4|many
TGTGCCAGCAGCTTAGGGGGAGCAACTAATGAAAAACTGTTTTTT
CASSLGGATNEKLFF
>TRBD2|TRBV20-1|TRBJ2-5|.
TGCAGTGCTAGATCGGGACTAGCGGACGGGACCCAGTACTTC
CSARSGLADGTQYF
>.|TRBV9|TRBJ2-7|many
TGTGCCAGCAGCTTCCAGGGGAACCCCCCCTACGAGCAGTACTTC
CASSFQGNPPYEQYF
>TRBD2|TRBV4-1|TRBJ2-7|many
TGCGCCAGCAGCCAAGCTCTAGCGGGAGGTATCTACGAGCAGTACTTC
CASSQALAGGIYEQYF
>.|TRBV11-2|TRBJ1-1|many
TGTGCCAGCAGCTTAGACGTAGGCACTGAAGCTTTCTTT
CASSLDVGTEAFF
>.|TRBV7-6|TRBJ2-3|many
TGTGCCAGCAGCCAGACAGGCTCTAGCACAGATACGCAGTATTTT
CASSQTGSSTDTQYF
>TRBD1|TRBV7-9|TRBJ1-6|once
TGTGCCAGCAGCTTATGGGGACAGGGCAATTCACCCCTCCACTTT
CASSLWGQGNSPLHF
>TRBD2|TRBV6-1|TRBJ2-7|.
TGTGCCAGCACCCCCTTAGGGACTAGCGGGATCTACGAGCAGTACTTC
CASTPLGTSGIYEQYF
>.|TRBV28|TRBJ1-5|many
TGTGCCAGCATCGGACAGTCCTCTCGCAATCAGCCCCAGCATTTT
CASIGQSSRNQPQHF
>.|TRBV27|TRBJ2-7|many
TGTGCCAGCAGTTTATCCCCTCACTACGAGCAGTACTTC
CASSLSPHYEQYF
>.|TRBV7-9|TRBJ2-5|many
TGTGCCAGCAGCTTAATCCTAAGTAATTGGGAGACCCAGTACTTC
CASSLILSNWETQYF
>TRBD1|TRBV24-1|TRBJ1-4|.
TGTGCCAGCAAAACCGGGACAGGGGATGGAAAACTGTTTTTT
CASKTGTGDGKLFF
>.|TRBV7-9|TRBJ2-7|many
TGTGCCAGCAGCTTCAGAGGGTCATCCCCAATAGACGAGCAGTACTTC
CASSFRGSSPIDEQYF
>.|TRBV9|TRBJ2-7|many
TGTGCCAGCAGCCCAGAGGGGATACCCGTCGAGCAGTACTTC
CASSPEGIPVEQYF
>.|TRBV28|TRBJ1-2|many
TGTGCCACCGCCGGGGTGGGCTACACCTTC
CATAGVGYTF
>.|TRBV12-3/TRBV12-4|TRBJ1-4|many
TGTGCCAGCAGTCTGACAACAACTAATGAAAAACTGTTTTTT
CASSLTTTNEKLFF
>TRBD2|TRBV20-1|TRBJ2-5|once
TGCAGTGCGGGACTAGCGGGGGACCAAGAGACCCAGTACTTC
CSAGLAGDQETQYF
>TRBD2|TRBV7-2|TRBJ2-7|many
TGTGCCAGCAGTAGCGGGATAGGTGGAGAGCAGTACTTC
CASSSGIGGEQYF
>TRBD1|TRBV10-1|TRBJ1-2|many
TGCGCCAGCAGTTTATACTGGACAGGCGAGCCCTTCTATGGCTACACCTTC
CASSLYWTGEPFYGYTF
>.|TRBV7-3|TRBJ2-3|.
TGTGCCAGCAGTCTAGATCGAACGGGACCAGATACGCAGTATTTT
CASSLDRTGPDTQYF
>.|TRBV7-9|TRBJ2-2|.
TGTGCCAGCAGAAGGGGAGACGGGGAGCTGTTTTTT
CASRRGDGELFF
>TRBD1|TRBV20-1|TRBJ1-5|many
TGCAGTGCTACGGGACAGGTGATCAATCAGCCCCAGCATTTT
CSATGQVINQPQHF
>.|TRBV20-1|TRBJ1-4|.
TGCAGTGCTAGAGCCCCGATGGGGTGGGAAAAACTGTTTTTT
CSARAPMGWEKLFF
>.|TRBV7-9|TRBJ1-1|many
TGTGCCAGCAGCCGGACGGAAAGGGACTGGAACACTGAAGCTTTCTTT
CASSRTERDWNTEAFF
>.|TRBV28|TRBJ2-7|many
TGTGCCAGCAGTTTTTTAGGGGCCACCTACGAGCAGTACTTC
CASSFLGATYEQYF
>.|TRBV3-1|TRBJ2-7|many
TGTGCCAGCAGCCCGGATACAGGGATCTACGAGCAGTACTTC
CASSPDTGIYEQYF
>.|TRBV20-1|TRBJ1-5|many
TGCAGTGCTAGAACCGAATTCCACATCCAGGGGTATAGCAATCAGCCCCAGCATTTT
CSARTEFHIQGYSNQPQHF
>.|TRBV5-1|TRBJ2-7|few
TGCGCCAGCAGCTTGGGGCAGGGGCGAAGCGAGCAGTACTTC
CASSLGQGRSEQYF
>.|TRBV18|TRBJ2-3|once
TGTGCCAGCTCACAAGGGTCAGATACGCAGTATTTT
CASSQGSDTQYF
>.|TRBV11-2|TRBJ2-7|many
TGTGCCAGCACCTCGACTCCCAACTCCTACGAGCAGTACTTC
CASTSTPNSYEQYF
>.|TRBV7-2|TRBJ1-6|.
.
CDSSFYICSARGSTVSSPLHF
>.|TRBV7-2|TRBJ2-5|many
TGTGCCAGCAGCTTTTTCTTAGTCGTTCCCGGGAAGGAAGAGACCCAGTACTTC
CASSFFLVVPGKEETQYF
>.|TRBV7-9|TRBJ2-7|many
TGTGCCAGCAGCTTAGAGTCTTCGCCCTGGATTTTGCGAGAGCAGTACTTC
CASSLESSPWILREQYF
>.|TRBV2|TRBJ2-5|.
TGTGCCAGCAGTGGGGCGGGACGGACCCAGTACTTC
CASSGAGRTQYF
>.|TRBV2|TRBJ2-7|.
TGTGCCAGCAGTTTCAATGACGGGTACGAGCAGTACTTC
CASSFNDGYEQYF
>TRBD2|TRBV14|TRBJ2-7|many
TGTGCCAGCAGCCAGCCCGGGAGGAGAGGCAAGCAGTACTTC
CASSQPGRRGKQYF
>.|TRBV28|TRBJ2-6|many
TGTGCCAGCAGTGACTTGGGAGTCTCTGGGGCCGACGTCCTGACTTTC
CASSDLGVSGADVLTF
>.|TRBV20-1|TRBJ2-6|many
TGCAGTGCTAGTGGGCAGACGGACTCTGGGGCCAACGTCCTGACTTTC
CSASGQTDSGANVLTF
>.|TRBV5-1|TRBJ1-1|.
TGCGCCAGCAGCAACCAGGGAGAGGGCACTGGAGCTTCCTTT
CASSNQGEGTGASF
>TRBD1|TRBV2|TRBJ1-1|many
TGTGCCAGCACAGAGCAGGGGGCTACTGAAGCTTTCTTT
CASTEQGATEAFF
>.|TRBV7-8|TRBJ2-2|many
TGTGCCAGCAGCCTTGGGTTCTCCGTTGCCGGGGAGCTGTTTTTT
CASSLGFSVAGELFF
>.|TRBV9|TRBJ1-5|.
TGTGCCAGCAGTCCCCAGGGGCGGCAGCCCCAGCATTTT
CASSPQGRQPQHF
>.|TRBV2|TRBJ2-1|.
TGTGCCAGCAGTGAACTTGGAGACGATGAGCAGTTCTTC
CASSELGDDEQFF
>TRBD1|TRBV2|TRBJ2-7|many
TGTGCCAGCAGTGCAGGGGGTCCCTCCTACGAGCAGTACTTC
CASSAGGPSYEQYF
>.|TRBV7-6|TRBJ1-1|.
TGTGCCAGCTGCCGGGGGACTGAGAACACTGAAGCTTTCTTT
CASCRGTENTEAFF
>.|TRBV6-5|TRBJ1-2|many
TGTGCCAGCAGTTACACACGAGGAGACTACACCTTC
CASSYTRGDYTF
>.|TRBV7-3|TRBJ2-5|.
TGCCAGCAGCTTAACGGACTGGCCGGGACCCAGTACTTC
CQQLNGLAGTQYF
>.|TRBV2|TRBJ1-1|many
TGTGCCAGCAATGGGGGAACGAGGGCTTTCTTT
CASNGGTRAFF